The rows below give T cell receptor beta chains drawn from one sample of a study of Graves' ophthalmopathy and Graves' hyperthyroidism. TCRdb re-called the multiplex PCR reads with MiXCR, one entry per CDR3 protein. Of 360,000 or so distinct CDR3 sequences in the sample, about 18% were seen once. Sequenced: peripheral blood. Receptors originate from a woman younger than 35 with Graves' ophthalmopathy. CDR3s include the opening cysteine and the closing phenylalanine or tryptophan. D genes are given only for firm matches. Rows give clone size only sometimes, using once, few, many, or a class for an expanded clone.

j_call: TRBJ2-5
v_call: TRBV7-6
d_call: NA
clone_size: many
cdr3_aa: CASSQQGRGRLLQETQYF
cdr3_nt: TGTGCCAGCAGCCAGCAGGGCAGGGGACGACTATTACAAGAGACCCAGTACTTC

j_call: TRBJ2-7
v_call: TRBV27
d_call: NA
clone_size: many
cdr3_aa: CASSFGSGTYEQYF
cdr3_nt: TGTGCCAGCAGTTTTGGTAGCGGAACCTACGAGCAGTACTTC

j_call: TRBJ2-7
v_call: TRBV7-6
d_call: NA
clone_size: NA
cdr3_aa: CASSLGPYYEQYF
cdr3_nt: TGTGCCAGCAGCTTAGGCCCGTACTACGAGCAGTACTTC

j_call: TRBJ2-4
v_call: TRBV15
d_call: NA
clone_size: many
cdr3_aa: CATGSAKNIQYF
cdr3_nt: TGTGCCACCGGGTCGGCCAAAAACATTCAGTACTTC

j_call: TRBJ2-7
v_call: TRBV29-1
d_call: NA
clone_size: many
cdr3_aa: CSVVGWGTYEQYF
cdr3_nt: TGCAGCGTTGTAGGGTGGGGCACCTACGAGCAGTACTTC

j_call: TRBJ1-1
v_call: TRBV7-3
d_call: TRBD1
clone_size: many
cdr3_aa: CASSLQGGDTEAFF
cdr3_nt: TGTGCCAGCAGCTTACAGGGGGGTGACACTGAAGCTTTCTTT

j_call: TRBJ1-1
v_call: TRBV20-1
d_call: TRBD1
clone_size: many
cdr3_aa: CSARAQGAIPTEAFF
cdr3_nt: TGCAGTGCTAGAGCCCAGGGGGCCATTCCCACTGAAGCTTTCTTT

j_call: TRBJ2-2
v_call: TRBV9
d_call: TRBD2
clone_size: many
cdr3_aa: CASSVGGGGTGELFF
cdr3_nt: TGTGCCAGCAGCGTAGGGGGGGGAGGCACCGGGGAGCTGTTTTTT

j_call: TRBJ2-7
v_call: TRBV6-5
d_call: TRBD2
clone_size: medium-sized
cdr3_aa: CASRVDSGSSYEQYF
cdr3_nt: TGTGCCAGCAGGGTCGACAGCGGGAGCTCCTACGAGCAGTACTTC

j_call: TRBJ2-7
v_call: TRBV9
d_call: NA
clone_size: NA
cdr3_aa: CASSGPTSSYEQYF
cdr3_nt: TGTGCCAGCAGCGGGCCGACAAGTTCCTACGAGCAGTACTTC

j_call: TRBJ1-5
v_call: TRBV6-1
d_call: NA
clone_size: once
cdr3_aa: CASSDLVGDQPQHF
cdr3_nt: TGTGCCAGCAGTGACCTAGTGGGAGATCAGCCCCAGCATTTT

j_call: TRBJ2-6
v_call: TRBV6-5
d_call: NA
clone_size: many
cdr3_aa: CASSYMFLRMQGDSSVVNVLTF
cdr3_nt: TGTGCCAGCAGTTACATGTTTCTAAGAATGCAGGGAGATAGTTCAGTGGTCAACGTCCTGACTTTC

j_call: TRBJ1-3
v_call: TRBV7-8
d_call: NA
clone_size: many
cdr3_aa: CASSLGAGVTNTIYF
cdr3_nt: TGTGCCAGCAGCTTAGGGGCAGGGGTTACTAACACCATATATTTT

j_call: TRBJ1-1
v_call: TRBV7-6
d_call: NA
clone_size: many
cdr3_aa: CASSLGDTLNTEAFF
cdr3_nt: TGTGCCAGCAGCTTAGGCGATACTCTGAACACTGAAGCTTTCTTT

j_call: TRBJ2-4
v_call: TRBV12-3/TRBV12-4
d_call: TRBD1
clone_size: NA
cdr3_aa: CASSFDRGPIVAKNIQYF
cdr3_nt: TGTGCCAGCAGTTTCGACAGGGGCCCGATAGTAGCCAAAAACATTCAGTACTTC

j_call: TRBJ2-5
v_call: TRBV28
d_call: NA
clone_size: many
cdr3_aa: CASSLDGTETQYF
cdr3_nt: TGTGCCAGCAGTTTAGATGGTACGGAGACCCAGTACTTC

j_call: TRBJ1-2
v_call: TRBV11-2
d_call: NA
clone_size: many
cdr3_aa: CASSTRAGVTAGGYTF
cdr3_nt: TGTGCCAGCAGCACCCGGGCGGGGGTGACCGCGGGAGGCTACACCTTC

j_call: TRBJ2-7
v_call: TRBV7-9
d_call: NA
clone_size: many
cdr3_aa: CASSRELRRYEQYF
cdr3_nt: TGTGCCAGCAGCCGGGAGCTGAGGCGCTACGAGCAGTACTTC

j_call: TRBJ2-5
v_call: TRBV6-1
d_call: TRBD2
clone_size: NA
cdr3_aa: CASTRSGGPQETQYF
cdr3_nt: TGTGCCAGCACGAGAAGCGGGGGCCCCCAAGAGACCCAGTACTTC

j_call: TRBJ1-5
v_call: TRBV19
d_call: NA
clone_size: many
cdr3_aa: CASSTGVSRQPQHF
cdr3_nt: TGTGCCAGTAGTACGGGGGTGTCACGTCAGCCCCAGCATTTT

j_call: TRBJ1-1
v_call: TRBV29-1
d_call: TRBD1
clone_size: many
cdr3_aa: CSVGQGAGEAFF
cdr3_nt: TGCAGCGTTGGTCAGGGGGCCGGTGAAGCTTTCTTT

j_call: TRBJ2-7
v_call: TRBV12-3/TRBV12-4
d_call: TRBD1
clone_size: many
cdr3_aa: CASSPLDRGHEQYF
cdr3_nt: TGTGCCAGCAGTCCCCTCGACAGGGGTCACGAGCAGTACTTC

j_call: TRBJ1-4
v_call: TRBV28
d_call: TRBD1
clone_size: many
cdr3_aa: CASSLRDWAGGEKLFF
cdr3_nt: TGTGCCAGCAGTTTAAGAGATTGGGCAGGGGGTGAAAAACTGTTTTTT

j_call: TRBJ2-5
v_call: TRBV29-1
d_call: NA
clone_size: many
cdr3_aa: CSVGIAGTQYF
cdr3_nt: TGCAGCGTTGGGATCGCCGGGACCCAGTACTTC

j_call: TRBJ1-2
v_call: TRBV6-5
d_call: NA
clone_size: many
cdr3_aa: CASSSSPGGRYYGYTF
cdr3_nt: TGTGCCAGCAGTTCCTCCCCTGGGGGAAGGTACTATGGCTACACCTTC

j_call: TRBJ1-2
v_call: TRBV20-1
d_call: NA
clone_size: many
cdr3_aa: CSARIRANYGYTF
cdr3_nt: TGCAGTGCTAGGATACGGGCTAACTATGGCTACACCTTC

j_call: TRBJ2-7
v_call: TRBV30
d_call: TRBD1
clone_size: NA
cdr3_aa: CAWARDRVRHF
cdr3_nt: TGTGCCTGGGCCCGCGACAGGGTTCGGCACTTC

j_call: TRBJ1-2
v_call: TRBV7-8
d_call: NA
clone_size: NA
cdr3_aa: CASSLGTTDNVYGYTF
cdr3_nt: TGTGCCAGCAGCTTAGGTACGACGGATAATGTCTATGGCTACACCTTC

j_call: TRBJ2-7
v_call: TRBV6-2/TRBV6-3
d_call: NA
clone_size: many
cdr3_aa: CASSDPRDEQYF
cdr3_nt: TGTGCCAGCAGCGACCCGAGGGACGAGCAGTACTTC

j_call: TRBJ1-2
v_call: TRBV30
d_call: TRBD1
clone_size: many
cdr3_aa: CAWSLDRVGGYTF
cdr3_nt: TGTGCCTGGAGCCTCGACAGGGTAGGAGGCTACACCTTC

j_call: TRBJ1-3
v_call: TRBV6-5
d_call: TRBD1
clone_size: many
cdr3_aa: CASSYSTGQGSGNTIYF
cdr3_nt: TGTGCCAGCAGTTACTCGACTGGACAGGGCTCTGGAAACACCATATATTTT

j_call: TRBJ1-5
v_call: TRBV20-1
d_call: TRBD1
clone_size: many
cdr3_aa: CSATDRVSNQPQHF
cdr3_nt: TGCAGTGCTACCGACAGGGTTAGCAATCAGCCCCAGCATTTT

j_call: TRBJ2-5
v_call: TRBV20-1
d_call: TRBD2
clone_size: many
cdr3_aa: CSARRIVAGEWEETQYF
cdr3_nt: TGCAGTGCCCGCCGAATTGTAGCGGGAGAGTGGGAAGAGACCCAGTACTTC

j_call: TRBJ1-1
v_call: TRBV12-3/TRBV12-4
d_call: NA
clone_size: NA
cdr3_aa: CASRLKSTEAFF
cdr3_nt: TGTGCCAGCAGACTCAAGAGCACTGAAGCTTTCTTT

j_call: TRBJ2-2
v_call: TRBV7-8
d_call: TRBD1
clone_size: many
cdr3_aa: CASSLSRTGSGTGELFF
cdr3_nt: TGTGCCAGCAGCTTATCAAGGACAGGGTCGGGGACCGGGGAGCTGTTTTTT

j_call: TRBJ1-2
v_call: TRBV11-2
d_call: NA
clone_size: NA
cdr3_aa: CASSAHSYGYTF
cdr3_nt: TGTGCCAGCAGCGCTCACAGCTATGGCTACACCTTC

j_call: TRBJ2-7
v_call: TRBV30
d_call: TRBD1
clone_size: many
cdr3_aa: CAWSVSFGDRAREQYF
cdr3_nt: TGTGCCTGGAGTGTATCCTTCGGGGACAGGGCCCGCGAGCAGTACTTC

j_call: TRBJ2-5
v_call: TRBV9
d_call: TRBD1
clone_size: many
cdr3_aa: CASSEGQKLGKTQYF
cdr3_nt: TGTGCCAGCAGCGAGGGACAGAAACTCGGGAAGACCCAGTACTTC

j_call: TRBJ1-6
v_call: TRBV5-1
d_call: NA
clone_size: many
cdr3_aa: CASSLGLSSGNSPLHF
cdr3_nt: TGCGCCAGCAGCTTGGGACTCAGCAGCGGCAATTCACCCCTCCACTTT

j_call: TRBJ1-6
v_call: TRBV2
d_call: NA
clone_size: many
cdr3_aa: CASSGQVNSPLHF
cdr3_nt: TGTGCCAGCAGTGGGCAGGTTAATTCACCCCTCCACTTT

j_call: TRBJ2-7
v_call: TRBV27
d_call: TRBD1
clone_size: many
cdr3_aa: CASLRDRYSYEQYF
cdr3_nt: TGTGCCAGCCTCCGGGACAGGTACTCCTACGAGCAGTACTTC

j_call: TRBJ2-7
v_call: TRBV7-6
d_call: TRBD1
clone_size: many
cdr3_aa: CASSMDRASEQYF
cdr3_nt: TGTGCCAGCAGCATGGACAGGGCATCCGAGCAGTACTTC

j_call: TRBJ1-6
v_call: TRBV5-5
d_call: NA
clone_size: few
cdr3_aa: CASSLVEIVPSGSPLHF
cdr3_nt: TGTGCCAGCAGCTTGGTAGAAATAGTCCCCTCGGGGTCACCCCTCCACTTT

j_call: TRBJ1-2
v_call: TRBV5-1
d_call: NA
clone_size: many
cdr3_aa: CASSRTPGGDGNYGYTF
cdr3_nt: TGCGCCAGCAGCCGGACCCCCGGGGGCGACGGTAACTATGGCTACACCTTC

j_call: TRBJ2-5
v_call: TRBV2
d_call: TRBD2
clone_size: many
cdr3_aa: CASIGGGETQYF
cdr3_nt: TGTGCCAGCATTGGGGGGGGAGAGACCCAGTACTTC

j_call: TRBJ2-7
v_call: TRBV5-6
d_call: NA
clone_size: many
cdr3_aa: CASSPPSGNSYEQYF
cdr3_nt: TGTGCCAGCAGCCCCCCGTCGGGAAACTCCTACGAGCAGTACTTC

j_call: TRBJ1-2
v_call: TRBV5-1
d_call: NA
clone_size: NA
cdr3_aa: CASSWEPGLSYTF
cdr3_nt: TGCGCCAGCAGCTGGGAACCGGGACTTAGCTACACCTTC

j_call: TRBJ2-7
v_call: TRBV6-5
d_call: TRBD2
clone_size: many
cdr3_aa: CASSSGTSGGYEQYF
cdr3_nt: TGTGCCAGCAGTTCTGGGACTAGCGGGGGCTACGAGCAGTACTTC

j_call: TRBJ1-1
v_call: TRBV28
d_call: TRBD1
clone_size: many
cdr3_aa: CASSFTGGDTEAFF
cdr3_nt: TGTGCCAGCAGTTTTACAGGGGGAGACACTGAAGCTTTCTTT

j_call: TRBJ2-2
v_call: TRBV6-2/TRBV6-3
d_call: NA
clone_size: many
cdr3_aa: CASSYMGDYTGELFF
cdr3_nt: TGTGCCAGCAGTTACATGGGGGATTACACCGGGGAGCTGTTTTTT

j_call: TRBJ1-2
v_call: TRBV13
d_call: TRBD1
clone_size: NA
cdr3_aa: CASSNTETGRDGYTF
cdr3_nt: TGTGCCAGCAGCAACACCGAGACAGGGAGAGATGGCTACACCTTC